A selection of T cell receptor beta chains follows, all from one sample in a study of cytomegalovirus exposure and HLA in healthy donors. Clones were read by immunoSEQ multiplex PCR, and TCRdb kept only the in-frame ones, dropping some. The sample yields 90,000 to 140,000 clones, roughly 76% seen once. Sequencing input: PBMCs. The receptors shown here come from a man aged 25 to 40 in good health and CMV-seropositive. The conserved cysteine and the conserved F or W are not part of the CDR3 here.

j_call: TRBJ1-3; v_call: TRBV5-1; cdr3_aa: ASSSVSTGGSGNTIY
j_call: TRBJ2-3; v_call: TRBV2; cdr3_aa: ASMGQGIGDTQY
j_call: TRBJ2-5; v_call: TRBV7-2; cdr3_aa: ASSPDRGRETQY
j_call: TRBJ1-3; v_call: TRBV4-2; cdr3_aa: ASSQEGGLGGNTIY
j_call: TRBJ2-7; v_call: TRBV6-1; cdr3_aa: ASSEVGDSWYEQY
j_call: TRBJ2-1; v_call: TRBV4-3; cdr3_aa: ASSQGQGAFNEQF
j_call: TRBJ2-7; v_call: TRBV11-2; cdr3_aa: ASSLDRQGPYEQY
j_call: TRBJ2-7; v_call: TRBV27; cdr3_aa: ASSRKGQGAYEQY
j_call: TRBJ2-1; v_call: TRBV7-8; cdr3_aa: ASSPSEAEQF
j_call: TRBJ1-2; v_call: TRBV4-1; cdr3_aa: ASSQERGVRGYT
j_call: TRBJ1-1; v_call: TRBV5-8; cdr3_aa: ASSSGEGTEAF